The 5 T cell receptor beta chains presented below share a single source sample, sequenced in a study of T cells in Graves' hyperthyroidism and ophthalmopathy. There were TCR beta CDR3 regions amplified from RNA transcripts. The HTBI primer set served for first-round RT-PCR of the TCR CDR3. TCRdb itself ran the multiplex PCR reads through MiXCR, one entry per CDR3 protein. This sample carries roughly 500,000 distinct CDR3 sequences, 46% of them seen once, and the ten largest clones take about two fifths. The sequencing input was peripheral blood or thyroid tissue (not recorded which). The source is an adult woman with Graves' disease, either hyperthyroidism or ophthalmopathy (not recorded which).

This clonotype was observed many times. This sequence joins TRBV5-1 and TRBJ2-7, with D perhaps matching TRBD1 (5 bases). Trimming removed 5 bases at V and 2 bases at J, with 17 bases between. This CDR3 is built from 15 residues. Germline values: CDR1 SGHRS, CDR2 YFSETQ. The CDR3 coding sequence is TGCGCCAGCAGGGCTCTGGTCAGGGCCACCTACGAGCAGTACTTC. Its translation: CASRALVRATYEQYF.

This chain uses TRBV20-1 with TRBJ1-1; D not resolved. The V end lost 4 bases, the J end lost 6 bases, and 9 bases lay between the germline ends. The CDR3 runs 11 residues. Germline-derived CDR1 and CDR2 are DFQATT and SNEGSKA (reference sequence). The CDR3 loop reads CSATFFPEAFF. The CDR3 DNA follows: TGCAGTGCTACCTTTTTCCCTGAAGCTTTCTTT.

As regards this clonotype: This clone may be a read error of a much larger clone one base away. The chain carries TRBV6-1 and TRBJ1-1; possible D gene TRBD1, 6 bases. Germline loops: CDR1 MNHNS, CDR2 SASEGT. CDR3 size: 13 residues. V was cut by 6 bases and J by 6 bases, with 14 bases left in between. The CDR3 spells CASSLKGGAEAFF. In DNA form, the CDR3 reads TGTGCCAGCAGCTTAAAGGGGGGGGCTGAAGCTTTCTTT.

The chain carries TRBV5-1 and TRBJ1-3; a possible D gene is TRBD1 (6 bases). Germline CDR1 reads SGHRS; CDR2 reads YFSETQ. V lost 4 bases, J lost 5 bases, and 10 bases lay in between. This CDR3 spans 13 amino acids. The CDR3 here is CASSGDTRNTIYF. DNA of the CDR3: TGCGCCAGCAGCGGGGACACTCGAAACACCATATATTTT.

This clonotype was seen repeatedly, ten times or more. The chain links TRBV12-3 or TRBV12-4 to TRBJ2-7, with 10 bases identical to TRBD2. Trimming at V came to 6 bases and at J to 0 bases, leaving 5 bases not matched to a gene. The CDR3 loop spans 15 amino acids. CDR3 residues: CASSQLAGNSYEQYF. The CDR3 coding sequence is TGTGCCAGCAGCCAACTAGCGGGAAACTCCTACGAGCAGTACTTC.